The T cell receptor (beta chain) described here comes from a study of vaccination effects on CD4 cells after COVID-19. General study results and limits: Both infection-induced and vaccine-induced clones contracted markedly at late post-vaccination timepoints. Missing from the study were early post-infection timepoints, and its convalescent patients were few.

The J segment lost 4 bases and the V segment lost 3 bases, leaving 7 bases of the junction unmatched. The CDR3 is 15 residues long. Germline loops: CDR1 SGDLS, CDR2 YYNGEE. Prior to sequencing, the ViraFEST assay stimulated PBMC with viral peptide pools, which expanded the antigen-specific CD4+ T cells. Having been cultured for around nine days, the cells underwent CD4+ T cell isolation. Two-dose BNT162b2 or mRNA-1273 vaccination was given to participants. None of these healthy vaccinees had been infected with SARS-CoV-2 before vaccination. Fresh IL-2-containing medium replaced half the medium on days 3 and 7. Assay: immunoSEQ multiplex PCR; the TCRdb copy retains only in-frame clones and omits some. The data hold roughly 70,000 clones, with about 80% observed a single time. This clone has just one count. Its antigen is not identified.

This receptor was obtained from a human donor who received a COVID-19 vaccine. Sequences were derived from CD4+ T cells from PBMCs cultured with HCoV-OC43 spike peptides, sampled after COVID-19 vaccination. Subset defined: HCoV-OC43 spike overlapping peptide pool stimulation. The rearrangement links TRBV9 to TRBJ1-3; TRBD1 agrees at 7 bases. The CDR3 here is CASSAGGERGNTIYF. CDR3 in DNA: TGTGCCAGCAGCGCAGGGGGGGAGCGGGGAAACACCATATATTTT.